These T cell receptor beta chains were read from a single sample in a study of PD-1 blockade in mismatch repair-deficient tumors. Sequenced by immunoSEQ multiplex PCR; TCRdb stores in-frame clones only, minus some. The data hold fewer than 100,000 clones, with about 85% observed a single time. Sample: peripheral blood, taken 12 weeks after starting pembrolizumab. These receptors were obtained from an adult with mismatch repair-deficient cancer. Each CDR3 is given with its conserved first and last residue. A D gene is named only where the DNA matches it firmly. Only some rows state a clone size, as once, few, many or a class for expanded clones.

j_gene	v_gene	abundance	len	d_gene	CDR3nt	CDR3aa
TRBJ1-4	TRBV18	NA	15	NA	TGTGCCAGCTCACCACCTGGGCTAGCTAATGAAAAACTGTTTTTT	CASSPPGLANEKLFF
TRBJ1-1	TRBV19	NA	13	NA	TGTGCCAGTAGTGGCCGGGATAACACTGAAGCTTTCTTT	CASSGRDNTEAFF
TRBJ1-3	TRBV18	once	16	NA	TGTGCCAGCTCACCACCGCCGGGGGCTTCTGGAAACACCATATATTTT	CASSPPPGASGNTIYF
TRBJ2-1	TRBV11-3	NA	13	NA	TGTGCCAGCAGCGGTACGGGAGCGAATGAGCAGTTCTTC	CASSGTGANEQFF
TRBJ2-1	TRBV5-1	NA	16	NA	TGCGCCAGCAGCTTGGAGTGGGGGGAGTACTACAATGAGCAGTTCTTC	CASSLEWGEYYNEQFF
TRBJ1-1	TRBV7-8	NA	16	TRBD1	TGTGCCAGCAGCTTAGCGGTCGGGACAGGGAACACTGAAGCTTTCTTT	CASSLAVGTGNTEAFF
TRBJ2-1	TRBV4-1	NA	16	TRBD2	TGCGCCAGCAGCCAAGATGATCTACTAGCGAGTGGTGAGCAGTTCTTC	CASSQDDLLASGEQFF
TRBJ1-2	TRBV9	few	16	NA	TGTGCCAGCAGCTCCCTACCGACCGGGACAAACTATGGCTACACCTTC	CASSSLPTGTNYGYTF
TRBJ2-3	TRBV5-4	once	17	TRBD2	TGTGCCAGCAGCTTGGGAGGACTAGCGGGAAGCACAGATACGCAGTATTTT	CASSLGGLAGSTDTQYF
TRBJ1-4	TRBV14	NA	14	NA	TGTGCCAGCAGCTCACAGGGATCTTGGGAAAAACTGTTTTTT	CASSSQGSWEKLFF
TRBJ1-1	TRBV19	NA	14	TRBD1	TGTGCCAGTAGTATCAGGGGGCTGGGCACTGAAGCTTTCTTT	CASSIRGLGTEAFF
TRBJ2-7	TRBV27	NA	14	TRBD2	TGTGCCAGCAGTTGGCGCGGGAGCTCCTACGAGCAGTACTTC	CASSWRGSSYEQYF
TRBJ1-1	TRBV18	NA	14	NA	TGTGCCAGCTCACCCACTGTGGGGGGGGCTGAAGCTTTCTTT	CASSPTVGGAEAFF
TRBJ2-1	TRBV7-3	few	16	TRBD2	TGTGCCAGCAGCTCCCAACTAGCGGGAGGACTCAATGAGCAGTTCTTC	CASSSQLAGGLNEQFF
TRBJ1-2	TRBV7-3	NA	14	NA	TGTGCCAGCAGCACCGGAAGTCGCCCGGAGGGCTACACCTTC	CASSTGSRPEGYTF
TRBJ1-1	TRBV25-1	NA	14	NA	TGTGCCAGTATTCCGGGCCACAAGAACACTGAAGCTTTCTTT	CASIPGHKNTEAFF
TRBJ1-2	TRBV15	NA	15	NA	TGTGCCACCAGCAGAGATTCTAGTCCTGGCTATGGCTACACCTTC	CATSRDSSPGYGYTF
TRBJ1-1	TRBV25-1	NA	13	TRBD1	TGTGCCAGCAGGGGACAGGGGGACGCTGAAGCTTTCTTT	CASRGQGDAEAFF
TRBJ2-1	TRBV12-5	few	18	NA	TGTGCTAGTGGTTTGGTACTATGGAAGGGGCCATCCTACAATGAGCAGTTCTTC	CASGLVLWKGPSYNEQFF
TRBJ1-1	TRBV5-1	NA	11	NA	TGCGCCAGCAGCTTAGGGAATGAAGCTTTCTTT	CASSLGNEAFF
TRBJ1-2	TRBV29-1	NA	11	NA	TGCAGCGACTATACAGGGAATGGCTACACCTTC	CSDYTGNGYTF
TRBJ2-5	TRBV11-3	NA	16	NA	TGTGCCAGCAGCTTAGGCAACAGGGAGTCACAAGAGACCCAGTACTTC	CASSLGNRESQETQYF
TRBJ1-5	TRBV11-1	NA	13	NA	TGTGCCAGCAGCTCAAGCCGAAATCAGCCCCAGCATTTT	CASSSSRNQPQHF
TRBJ1-2	TRBV29-1	NA	11	NA	TGCAGCGCCGAGGGGGGCGAAGGCTACACCTTC	CSAEGGEGYTF
TRBJ1-1	TRBV18	NA	15	NA	TGTGCCAGCTCACCTATACAGGTGGCGGACACTGAAGCTTTCTTT	CASSPIQVADTEAFF
TRBJ2-7	TRBV27	few	12	NA	TGTGCCAGCAGTCCCAACCGTTACGAGCAGTACTTC	CASSPNRYEQYF
TRBJ2-2	TRBV6-6	NA	11	NA	TGTGCCAGCACCCGCACCGGGGAGCTGTTTTTT	CASTRTGELFF
TRBJ2-7	TRBV9	NA	14	TRBD1	TGTGCCAGCAGCCCTGGGACAGCTTCCTACGAGCAGTACTTC	CASSPGTASYEQYF
TRBJ2-3	TRBV5-6	NA	18	NA	TGTGCCAGCAGCTTCCTAGCTCAGTGGGGCGTTGACACAGATACGCAGTATTTT	CASSFLAQWGVDTDTQYF
TRBJ2-1	TRBV7-3	NA	15	TRBD1	TGTGCCAGCAGCTTCAAACCAGACAGGGCAAATGAGCAGTTCTTC	CASSFKPDRANEQFF
TRBJ1-2	TRBV5-8	few	13	NA	TGTGCCAGCAGCCCCCTAAACTCCTATGGCTACACCTTC	CASSPLNSYGYTF
TRBJ2-1	TRBV6-5	NA	16	TRBD2	TGTGCCAGCAGTTACCGGACTAGCGGGAGTCGGTATGAGCAGTTCTTC	CASSYRTSGSRYEQFF
TRBJ1-2	TRBV18	few	14	TRBD1	TGTGCCAGCTCACCACCCCAGGGGGGGTATGGCTACACCTTC	CASSPPQGGYGYTF
TRBJ1-4	TRBV18	NA	14	NA	TGTGCCAGCTCGGAGATGGACGGTAATGAAAAACTGTTTTTT	CASSEMDGNEKLFF
TRBJ2-1	TRBV29-1	NA	13	NA	TGCAGCGTTGAACGGCAGGGGAGGAATGAGCAGTTCTTC	CSVERQGRNEQFF
TRBJ1-5	TRBV9	NA	13	NA	TGTGCCAGCAGCGTAGGATACAATCAGCCCCAGCATTTT	CASSVGYNQPQHF
TRBJ2-1	TRBV4-2	NA	15	NA	TGTGCCAGCAGCCAAGCGGCCCGGGGAAACAATGAGCAGTTCTTC	CASSQAARGNNEQFF
TRBJ1-5	TRBV18	NA	15	NA	TGTGCCAGCTCACCAGGTTTGAGCGGGGAAGGGCCCCAGCATTTT	CASSPGLSGEGPQHF
TRBJ2-2	TRBV9	NA	16	TRBD2	TGTGCCAGCAGCACCTGGGCGGGAGTGAACACCGGGGAGCTGTTTTTT	CASSTWAGVNTGELFF
TRBJ2-1	TRBV19	once	15	TRBD1	TGTGCCAGTAGTATCGACAGGGGGGTTTACAATGAGCAGTTCTTC	CASSIDRGVYNEQFF
TRBJ2-5	TRBV4-1	NA	17	NA	TGCGCCAGCAGCCAAGAAGATGGTTTGCAGGGGTCAGAGACCCAGTACTTC	CASSQEDGLQGSETQYF
TRBJ1-4	TRBV30	NA	14	TRBD1	TGTGCCTGGAGGGGACAGGGTACTAATGAAAAACTGTTTTTT	CAWRGQGTNEKLFF
TRBJ2-7	TRBV7-9	NA	11	NA	TGTGCCAGCAGCTCTATCTACGAGCAGTACTTC	CASSSIYEQYF
TRBJ1-2	TRBV6-5	NA	13	NA	TGTGCCAGCAGTTTGGACACATTATATGGCTACACCTTC	CASSLDTLYGYTF
TRBJ1-1	TRBV6-1	NA	14	TRBD1	TGTGCCAGCAGTCGGACAGGGCTGAACACTGAAGCTTTCTTT	CASSRTGLNTEAFF